This T cell receptor (beta chain) stems from a study of blood T cell repertoires in COVID-19. At the level of the study: T cells, B-cell-depleted T cells, or PBMCs supplied cDNA or gDNA.

Profiling relied on immunoSEQ multiplex PCR, and the TCRdb table lists in-frame clones only, not all of them. The sample lists about 260,000 clones; 88% were seen once. This receptor was obtained from a woman aged 25-40 years with COVID-19, enrolled during active disease. Sequenced input: peripheral blood.

CDR3 protein: CASRQDSTSYEQYF. The CDR3 DNA is TGTGCCAGCAGACAGGACAGTACCTCCTACGAGCAGTACTTC. This chain links TRBV14 with TRBJ2-7; TRBD1 is a possible D gene (6 bases). Deletions cut 6 bases from V and 0 bases from J, with 12 bases between. The CDR3 extends over 14 amino acids. Looked up from germline, CDR1 is SGHDN and CDR2 is FVKESK.